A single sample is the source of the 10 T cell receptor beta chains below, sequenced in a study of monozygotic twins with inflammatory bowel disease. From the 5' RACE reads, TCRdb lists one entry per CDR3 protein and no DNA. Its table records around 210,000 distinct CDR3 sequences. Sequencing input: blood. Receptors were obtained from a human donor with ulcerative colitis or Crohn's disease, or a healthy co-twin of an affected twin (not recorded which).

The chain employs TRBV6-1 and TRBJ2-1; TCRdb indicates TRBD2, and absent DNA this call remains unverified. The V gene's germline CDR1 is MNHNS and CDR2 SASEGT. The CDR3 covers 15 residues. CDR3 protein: CASKKGGQSYNEQFF.

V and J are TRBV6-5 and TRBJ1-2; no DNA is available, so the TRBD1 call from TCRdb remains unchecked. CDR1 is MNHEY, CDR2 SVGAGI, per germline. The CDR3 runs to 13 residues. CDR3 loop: CASKQDANYGYTF.

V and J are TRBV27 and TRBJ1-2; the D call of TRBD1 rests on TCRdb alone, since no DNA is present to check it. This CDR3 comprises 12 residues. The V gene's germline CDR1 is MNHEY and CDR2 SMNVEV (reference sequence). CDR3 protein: CASASGGYGYTF.

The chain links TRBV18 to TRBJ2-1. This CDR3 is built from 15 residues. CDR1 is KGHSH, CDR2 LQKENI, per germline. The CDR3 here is CASFPRRESYNEQFF.

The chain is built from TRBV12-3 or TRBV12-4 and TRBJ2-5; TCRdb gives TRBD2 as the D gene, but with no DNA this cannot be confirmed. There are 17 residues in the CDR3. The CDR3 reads CASSAGLAGPQHETQYF.

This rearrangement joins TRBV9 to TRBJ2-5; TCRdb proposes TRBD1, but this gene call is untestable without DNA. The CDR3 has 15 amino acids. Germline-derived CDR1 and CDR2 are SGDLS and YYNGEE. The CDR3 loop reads CASSRGAELQETQYF. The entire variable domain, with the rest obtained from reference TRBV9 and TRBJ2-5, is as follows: DSGVTQTPKHLITATGQRVTLRCSPRSGDLSVYWYQQSLDQGLQFLIQYYNGEERAKGNILERFSAQQFPDLHSELNLSSLELGDSALYFCASSRGAELQETQYFGPGTRLLVL.

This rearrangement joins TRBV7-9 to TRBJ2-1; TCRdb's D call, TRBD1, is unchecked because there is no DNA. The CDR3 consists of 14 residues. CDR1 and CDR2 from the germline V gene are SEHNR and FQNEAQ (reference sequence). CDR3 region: CASKQGLPYNEQFF. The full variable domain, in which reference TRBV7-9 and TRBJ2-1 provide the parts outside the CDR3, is DTGVSQNPRHKITKRGQNVTFRCDPISEHNRLYWYRQTLGQGPEFLTYFQNEAQLEKSRLLSDRFSAERPKGSFSTLEIQRTEQGDSAMYLCASKQGLPYNEQFFGPGTRLTVL.

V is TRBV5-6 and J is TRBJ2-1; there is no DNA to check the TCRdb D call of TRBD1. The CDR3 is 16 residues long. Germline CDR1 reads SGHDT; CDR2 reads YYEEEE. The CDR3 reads CASSVQDLPSYNEQFF.

The CDR3 here is CSANGHPETQYF. The chain is built from TRBV20-1 and TRBJ2-5. CDR3 size: 12 residues. Germline assignment: CDR1 DFQATT and CDR2 SNEGSKA (reference sequence).

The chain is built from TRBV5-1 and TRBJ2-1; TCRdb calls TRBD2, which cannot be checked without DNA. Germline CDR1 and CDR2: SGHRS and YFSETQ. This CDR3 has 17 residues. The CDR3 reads CASSLAGGRTSSDEQFF.